A selection of T cell receptor beta chains follows, all from one sample in a study of blood T cell repertoires in COVID-19. Sequencing was performed with immunoSEQ multiplex PCR; in TCRdb, only in-frame clones are kept and a portion is missing. The data show more than 70,000 clones, 70% to 80% seen once. Specimen: peripheral blood. All receptors derive from a human donor in a cohort sampled during active COVID-19. CDR3s include the opening cysteine and the closing phenylalanine or tryptophan. The D gene is left open where the match is weak. The listing skips clone size in some rows; elsewhere it reads once, few, many or a size class.

d_call: TRBD2
v_call: TRBV7-2
clone_size: NA
j_call: TRBJ2-1
cdr3_aa: CASSAGLAGGLNEQFF
cdr3_nt: TGTGCCAGCAGCGCAGGACTAGCGGGAGGCCTCAATGAGCAGTTCTTC

d_call: NA
v_call: TRBV12-3/TRBV12-4
clone_size: NA
j_call: TRBJ1-5
cdr3_aa: CASAGGGGQPQHF
cdr3_nt: TGTGCCAGCGCGGGAGGGGGAGGTCAGCCCCAGCATTTT

d_call: TRBD1
v_call: TRBV14
clone_size: NA
j_call: TRBJ1-6
cdr3_aa: CASSQDRQGGYSPLHF
cdr3_nt: TGTGCCAGCAGCCAAGATCGACAGGGTGGATATTCACCCCTCCACTTT

d_call: TRBD1
v_call: TRBV7-9
clone_size: NA
j_call: TRBJ1-6
cdr3_aa: CASSRDRGHSPLHF
cdr3_nt: TGTGCCAGCAGCCGAGACAGGGGGCATTCACCCCTCCACTTT

d_call: TRBD1
v_call: TRBV5-6
clone_size: NA
j_call: TRBJ2-2
cdr3_aa: CASSDNTGTGITGELFF
cdr3_nt: TGTGCCAGCAGCGACAACACCGGGACAGGGATAACCGGGGAGCTGTTTTTT

d_call: TRBD1
v_call: TRBV3-1/TRBV3-2
clone_size: NA
j_call: TRBJ2-7
cdr3_aa: CASSRDRITYEQYF
cdr3_nt: TGTGCCAGCAGCCGGGACAGGATTACCTACGAGCAGTACTTC

d_call: TRBD2
v_call: TRBV4-2
clone_size: many
j_call: TRBJ2-2
cdr3_aa: CASSQEELAGGPGGELFF
cdr3_nt: TGTGCCAGCAGCCAAGAGGAACTAGCGGGAGGGCCAGGCGGGGAGCTGTTTTTT

d_call: TRBD2
v_call: TRBV3-1/TRBV3-2
clone_size: NA
j_call: TRBJ2-2
cdr3_aa: CASSQVGLASTGELFF
cdr3_nt: TGTGCCAGCAGCCAGGTAGGACTAGCGAGCACCGGGGAGCTGTTTTTT

d_call: NA
v_call: TRBV28
clone_size: NA
j_call: TRBJ1-2
cdr3_aa: CASSASTRVLGGYTF
cdr3_nt: TGTGCCAGCAGTGCCTCCACCAGGGTTTTAGGTGGCTACACCTTC

d_call: TRBD2
v_call: TRBV6-6
clone_size: NA
j_call: TRBJ2-7
cdr3_aa: CASSLAGVNEQYF
cdr3_nt: TGTGCCAGCAGTTTGGCGGGAGTTAACGAGCAGTACTTC

d_call: NA
v_call: TRBV11-2
clone_size: NA
j_call: TRBJ2-5
cdr3_aa: CASSTRTELGETQYF
cdr3_nt: TGTGCCAGCAGCACTCGGACAGAACTGGGAGAGACCCAGTACTTC

d_call: NA
v_call: TRBV6-6
clone_size: NA
j_call: TRBJ2-1
cdr3_aa: CASRASNEQFF
cdr3_nt: TGTGCCAGCAGGGCCTCCAATGAGCAGTTCTTC

d_call: NA
v_call: TRBV5-4
clone_size: many
j_call: TRBJ2-1
cdr3_aa: CASSLYNEQFF
cdr3_nt: TGTGCCAGCAGCCTGTACAATGAGCAGTTCTTC

d_call: TRBD2
v_call: TRBV24-1
clone_size: NA
j_call: TRBJ2-2
cdr3_aa: CATSDPDGLGSTGELFF
cdr3_nt: TGTGCCACCAGTGACCCCGATGGACTAGGGAGCACCGGGGAGCTGTTTTTT

d_call: TRBD2
v_call: TRBV5-1
clone_size: NA
j_call: TRBJ2-7
cdr3_aa: CASSERGLAVSEQYF
cdr3_nt: TGCGCCAGCAGTGAGAGGGGACTAGCGGTATCCGAGCAGTACTTC

d_call: NA
v_call: TRBV7-9
clone_size: NA
j_call: TRBJ1-1
cdr3_aa: CASSPGWGQGNTEAFF
cdr3_nt: TGTGCCAGCAGCCCTGGATGGGGTCAGGGGAACACTGAAGCTTTCTTT

d_call: TRBD2
v_call: TRBV11-2
clone_size: large
j_call: TRBJ2-5
cdr3_aa: CASSTRLAGDRGETQYF
cdr3_nt: TGTGCCAGCAGCACCAGACTAGCGGGGGACAGGGGAGAGACCCAGTACTTC

d_call: NA
v_call: TRBV19
clone_size: once
j_call: TRBJ1-1
cdr3_aa: CASSDVEGLQAFF
cdr3_nt: TGTGCCAGTAGCGACGTGGAGGGGCTGCAAGCTTTCTTT

d_call: TRBD1
v_call: TRBV6-1
clone_size: few
j_call: TRBJ2-7
cdr3_aa: CASSERGPGQGGYEQYF
cdr3_nt: TGTGCCAGCAGTGAAAGGGGTCCAGGACAGGGAGGCTACGAGCAGTACTTC

d_call: NA
v_call: TRBV9
clone_size: NA
j_call: TRBJ2-1
cdr3_aa: CASSVAPSVGLEQFF
cdr3_nt: TGTGCCAGCAGCGTAGCTCCTAGCGTGGGGTTGGAGCAGTTCTTC

d_call: TRBD1
v_call: TRBV6-2/TRBV6-3
clone_size: NA
j_call: TRBJ2-1
cdr3_aa: CASSLGGTGDNEQFF
cdr3_nt: TGTGCCAGCAGCCTAGGAGGGACAGGGGACAATGAGCAGTTCTTC

d_call: TRBD1
v_call: TRBV7-8
clone_size: NA
j_call: TRBJ2-3
cdr3_aa: CASSQTGDVDTQYF
cdr3_nt: TGTGCCAGCAGCCAGACAGGGGATGTAGATACGCAGTATTTT

d_call: NA
v_call: TRBV11-2
clone_size: NA
j_call: TRBJ1-2
cdr3_aa: CASSLDGAGPLSYTF
cdr3_nt: TGTGCCAGCAGCTTAGATGGCGCGGGTCCCCTAAGCTACACCTTC

d_call: TRBD2
v_call: TRBV11-3
clone_size: NA
j_call: TRBJ2-1
cdr3_aa: CASSLKRRTSGNNEQFF
cdr3_nt: TGTGCCAGCAGCTTAAAAAGGCGGACTAGCGGAAACAATGAGCAGTTCTTC

d_call: NA
v_call: TRBV19
clone_size: NA
j_call: TRBJ1-2
cdr3_aa: CASSIPAGNGYTF
cdr3_nt: TGTGCCAGTAGTATTCCGGCAGGGAATGGCTACACCTTC

d_call: TRBD1
v_call: TRBV2
clone_size: NA
j_call: TRBJ1-2
cdr3_aa: CASSRQGDGGYTF
cdr3_nt: TGTGCCAGCAGTAGACAGGGGGACGGTGGCTACACCTTC

d_call: NA
v_call: TRBV7-3
clone_size: few
j_call: TRBJ2-1
cdr3_aa: CASSPRQATYNEQFF
cdr3_nt: TGTGCCAGCAGCCCGCGACAGGCCACCTACAATGAGCAGTTCTTC

d_call: TRBD2
v_call: TRBV6-2/TRBV6-3
clone_size: NA
j_call: TRBJ2-1
cdr3_aa: CASSGAGGEQFF
cdr3_nt: TGTGCCAGCAGTGGGGCGGGGGGTGAGCAGTTCTTC

d_call: NA
v_call: TRBV4-2
clone_size: NA
j_call: TRBJ2-3
cdr3_aa: CASSQDFRGSTDTQYF
cdr3_nt: TGTGCCAGCAGCCAAGATTTTCGGGGGAGCACAGATACGCAGTATTTT

d_call: TRBD2
v_call: TRBV3-1/TRBV3-2
clone_size: once
j_call: TRBJ2-3
cdr3_aa: CASSPRTSGTTDTQYF
cdr3_nt: TGTGCCAGCAGCCCCAGGACTAGCGGGACGACAGATACGCAGTATTTT

d_call: TRBD1
v_call: TRBV25-1
clone_size: NA
j_call: TRBJ2-7
cdr3_aa: CASNPPTGFRAEQYF
cdr3_nt: TGTGCCAGCAACCCCCCGACAGGGTTTCGCGCCGAGCAGTACTTC

d_call: TRBD1
v_call: TRBV5-5
clone_size: NA
j_call: TRBJ1-5
cdr3_aa: CASSPGTGSEYSNQPQHF
cdr3_nt: TGTGCCAGCAGCCCAGGGACAGGGAGTGAATATAGCAATCAGCCCCAGCATTTT

d_call: TRBD1
v_call: TRBV2
clone_size: NA
j_call: TRBJ2-1
cdr3_aa: CASSEWDRGAIEQFF
cdr3_nt: TGTGCCAGCAGTGAATGGGACAGGGGCGCGATTGAGCAGTTCTTC

d_call: TRBD2
v_call: TRBV19
clone_size: NA
j_call: TRBJ2-2
cdr3_aa: CASSIGSGRVGGELFF
cdr3_nt: TGTGCCAGTAGTATTGGGAGCGGGAGGGTCGGCGGGGAGCTGTTTTTT

d_call: TRBD1
v_call: TRBV15
clone_size: NA
j_call: TRBJ1-1
cdr3_aa: CATSRIPGQQNTEAFF
cdr3_nt: TGTGCCACCAGCAGAATCCCGGGACAGCAGAACACTGAAGCTTTCTTT

d_call: NA
v_call: TRBV6-5
clone_size: once
j_call: TRBJ2-1
cdr3_aa: CASSYSSDEQFF
cdr3_nt: TGTGCCAGCAGTTACTCGAGCGATGAGCAGTTCTTC

d_call: NA
v_call: TRBV18
clone_size: few
j_call: TRBJ1-3
cdr3_aa: CASSPAADSGNTIYF
cdr3_nt: TGTGCCAGCTCACCAGCCGCAGACTCTGGAAACACCATATATTTT